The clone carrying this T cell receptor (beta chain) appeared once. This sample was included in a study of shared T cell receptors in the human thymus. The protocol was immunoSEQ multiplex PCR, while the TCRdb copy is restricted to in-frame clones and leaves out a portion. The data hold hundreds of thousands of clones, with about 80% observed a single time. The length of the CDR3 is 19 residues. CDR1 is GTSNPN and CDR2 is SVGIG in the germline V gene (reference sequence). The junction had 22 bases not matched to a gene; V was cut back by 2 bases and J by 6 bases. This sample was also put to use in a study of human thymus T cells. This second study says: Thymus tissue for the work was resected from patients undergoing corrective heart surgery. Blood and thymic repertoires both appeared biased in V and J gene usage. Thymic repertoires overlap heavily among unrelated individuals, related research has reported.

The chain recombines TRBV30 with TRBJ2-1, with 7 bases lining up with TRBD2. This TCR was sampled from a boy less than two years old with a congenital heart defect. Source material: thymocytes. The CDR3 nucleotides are TGTGCCTGGAGTAAGGGGCAGGAGATACTAGCGACTAGCCCCAATGAGCAGTTCTTC. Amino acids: CAWSKGQEILATSPNEQFF.